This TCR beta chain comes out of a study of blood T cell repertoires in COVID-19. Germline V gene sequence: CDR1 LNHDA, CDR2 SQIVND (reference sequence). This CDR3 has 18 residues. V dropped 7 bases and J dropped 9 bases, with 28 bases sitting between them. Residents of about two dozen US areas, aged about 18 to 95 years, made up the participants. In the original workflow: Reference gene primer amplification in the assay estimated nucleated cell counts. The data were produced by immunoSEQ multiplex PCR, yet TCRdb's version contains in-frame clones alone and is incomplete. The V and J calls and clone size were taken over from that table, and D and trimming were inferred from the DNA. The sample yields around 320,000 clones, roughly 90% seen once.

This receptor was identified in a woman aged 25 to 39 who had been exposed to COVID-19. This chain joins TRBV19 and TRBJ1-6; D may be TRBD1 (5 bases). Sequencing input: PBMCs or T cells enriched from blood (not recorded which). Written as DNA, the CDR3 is TGTGCCAGTAAAATGTCTGCGGGGGGGTGGCAGAGTTCTTCACCCCTCCACTTT. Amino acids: CASKMSAGGWQSSSPLHF. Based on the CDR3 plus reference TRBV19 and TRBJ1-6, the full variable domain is DGGITQSPKYLFRKEGQNVTLSCEQNLNHDAMYWYRQDPGQGLRLIYYSQIVNDFQKGDIAEGYSVSREKKESFPLTVTSAQKNPTAFYLCASKMSAGGWQSSSPLHFGNGTRLTVT.